Listed here are 13 T cell receptor beta chains from one sample, sequenced in a study of shared clonotypes between healthy human individuals. The protocol was immunoSEQ multiplex PCR, while the TCRdb copy is restricted to in-frame clones and leaves out a portion. The profile shows 2 million to 2.5 million clones, under 95% of them singletons. The specimen sequenced was naive CD4+ T cells from PBMCs. Subset reported: CD45RA+ positively selected. Receptor source: a man aged 18 to 30 in good health. Some clones in this sample may be carry-over from other donors' samples.

This sequence joins TRBV7-2 and TRBJ2-5, with 8 positions matching TRBD2. The J segment lost 1 base and the V segment lost 5 bases, leaving 6 bases of the junction unmatched. The CDR3 runs 15 residues. CDR1 is SGHTA, CDR2 FQGNSA, per germline. The CDR3 spells CASSPLREAQETQYF. The DNA for the CDR3 is TGTGCCAGCAGCCCCCTGCGGGAGGCCCAAGAGACCCAGTACTTC.

The gene calls are TRBV9 and TRBJ2-1; D tentatively fits TRBD1 or TRBD2 (6 bases each). Between the trimmed V and J ends, which lost 2 bases and 3 bases, there was a span of 12 bases. Germline CDR1 reads SGDLS; CDR2 reads YYNGEE. There are 15 residues in the CDR3. In DNA form, the CDR3 reads TGTGCCAGCAGCGTTCTACAGGGAGGCTACAATGAGCAGTTCTTC. This gives the protein CASSVLQGGYNEQFF.

The V and J genes are TRBV29-1 and TRBJ1-5, with 9 bases aligning to TRBD1. Trimming at V came to 5 bases and at J to 4 bases, leaving 6 bases not matched to a gene. There are 14 residues in the CDR3. Germline V gives CDR1 SQVTM, CDR2 ANQGSEA. The CDR3 region has the DNA TGCAGCGTTTCCGGGACAGGGATAAATCAGCCCCAGCATTTT. The encoded protein is CSVSGTGINQPQHF.

This clone occurred once. The J gene is TRBJ2-5, the V gene TRBV7-6; possibly TRBD1 for D (6 bases). V was clipped by 3 bases and J by 5 bases, with 16 bases between them. The CDR3 has 15 amino acids. Germline CDR1 reads SGHVS; CDR2 reads FNYEAQ. CDR3: CASSFGGAIRETQYF. CDR3 bases: TGTGCCAGCAGCTTTGGGGGCGCGATCCGGGAGACCCAGTACTTC.

This clone was seen just once. V is TRBV5-1 and J is TRBJ1-1; 7 bases line up with TRBD1. Germline trimming cut 9 bases from V and 3 bases from J; bases unmatched to any gene: 14. CDR3 length equals 15 residues. The germline CDR1 and CDR2 sequences are SGHRS and YFSETQ. The CDR3 is CAIESTGDEDTEAFF. The DNA of the CDR3 is TGCGCCATCGAGTCTACAGGGGATGAGGACACTGAAGCTTTCTTT.

The rearrangement links TRBV15 to TRBJ2-1; D remains unclear. The germline gives CDR1 LNHNV, CDR2 YYDKDF (reference sequence). Trimming left V 3 bases short and J 12 bases short, with 15 bases between. This CDR3 has 13 residues. The DNA of the CDR3 is TGTGCCACCAGCAGGGAAAGGTGGGATGGGCAGTTCTTC. This encodes CATSRERWDGQFF.

The chain employs TRBV7-3 and TRBJ2-1; 8 bases match TRBD2. Germline trimming cut 4 bases from V and 7 bases from J; bases unmatched to any gene: 9. The CDR3 extends over 15 amino acids. In germline, CDR1 is SGHTA, CDR2 FQGTGA. CDR3 DNA sequence: TGTGCCAGCAGCTCACCAGGGATAGCGGGAAATGAGCAGTTCTTC. This translates into CASSSPGIAGNEQFF. Complete variable domain (other parts from reference TRBV7-3 and TRBJ2-1): GAGVSQTPSNKVTEKGKYVELRCDPISGHTALYWYRQSLGQGPEFLIYFQGTGAADDSGLPNDRFFAVRPEGSVSTLKIQRTERGDSAVYLCASSSPGIAGNEQFFGPGTRLTVL.

This clone was picked up a small number of times. The chain recombines TRBV2 with TRBJ1-5; unclear D gene. This CDR3 is built from 13 residues. V dropped 6 bases and J dropped 10 bases, with 16 bases sitting between them. CDR1 SNHLY and CDR2 FYNNEI come from the germline V gene. CDR3 sequence: CASRADISGPQHF. The CDR3 nucleotides read TGTGCCAGCAGAGCTGACATTTCAGGACCCCAGCATTTT.

The V and J genes are TRBV6-5 and TRBJ2-6; 8 bases align to TRBD1. Trimming at V came to 6 bases and at J to 4 bases, leaving 2 bases not matched to a gene. Germline V lookup: CDR1 MNHEY, CDR2 SVGAGI. CDR3 size: 14 residues. The DNA of the CDR3 is TGTGCCAGCAGCAGGGGGCTAGGGGCCAACGTCCTGACTTTC. Translating gives CASSRGLGANVLTF.

The rearrangement links TRBV18 to TRBJ1-5; 7 nucleotides agree with TRBD1. Germline trimming cut 4 bases from V and 4 bases from J; bases unmatched to any gene: 7. Looked up from germline, CDR1 is KGHSH and CDR2 is LQKENI. This CDR3 is built from 15 residues. This CDR3 reads CASSLGGQMNQPQHF. CDR3 coding DNA: TGTGCCAGCTCACTAGGGGGACAGATGAATCAGCCCCAGCATTTT.

J is TRBJ2-7 and V is TRBV27; D may match TRBD1 or TRBD2 (5 bases each). The CDR3 runs to 14 residues. V was trimmed by 4 bases and J by 2 bases, leaving 12 bases between them. Germline V CDR1 and CDR2: MNHEY, SMNVEV (reference sequence). The CDR3 reads CASSYKTGPYEQYF. CDR3 nucleotides: TGTGCCAGCAGTTACAAGACGGGACCCTACGAGCAGTACTTC.

The V gene is TRBV6-1, the J gene TRBJ1-4, with a possible D match to TRBD1 (6 bases). CDR1 and CDR2 from the germline V gene are MNHNS and SASEGT. V lost 3 bases and J lost 8, with 16 bases in between. The CDR3 consists of 15 residues. CDR3 sequence: CASSDRGGPWEKLFF. CDR3 nucleotides: TGTGCCAGCAGTGACAGGGGAGGCCCCTGGGAAAAACTGTTTTTT.

The V and J genes are TRBV27 and TRBJ1-5; the D is unclear. The CDR3 has 12 residues. CDR1 MNHEY and CDR2 SMNVEV come from the germline V gene (reference sequence). Trimming took 9 bases from V and 9 from J, leaving 15 bases between them. CDR3 DNA: TGTGCCAGGGCACTCCGGTTGTGGCCCCAGCATTTT. Its translation is CARALRLWPQHF.